This TCR beta chain originates from a study of shared clonotypes between healthy human individuals. Sorted-subset replicate PCRs used roughly 210 ng of genomic DNA. This amount corresponded to 33,000 or so T cell genomes. Produced via immunoSEQ multiplex PCR; TCRdb's table is partial and in-frame only. This sample carries roughly 2.5 million clones, around nine tenths of them seen once, and the ten largest clones take around 0.14%. Points from the study as a whole: A handful of donors had 5% to 6.5% of their naive CD4 clonotypes in common. Larger estimated richness was generally recorded for naive subsets relative to memory subsets. Relative to clonotypes present in all four donors, those not shared had lower generation probabilities.

A note on this clone: The antigen remains unidentified. Other DNA sequences in this sample translate to the same CDR3.

The source of this sequence is a young man in good health. The sequenced material came from naive CD4+ T cells sorted from blood. The subset denotes: CD45RA+ positively selected.

The chain's CDR3 is CASSLRLNTEAFF. The CDR3 DNA sequence: TGTGCCAGCAGCTTGAGACTGAACACTGAAGCTTTCTTT. The chain employs TRBV5-6 and TRBJ1-1; no firm D call. Looked up from germline, CDR1 is SGHDT and CDR2 is YYEEEE. V lost 1 base to trimming and J lost 0 bases, with 4 bases between them. The CDR3 totals 13 residues.